The clone carrying this TCR beta chain was detected only once. Its antigen is not known. The sample is drawn from a study of cytomegalovirus exposure and HLA in healthy donors. The V and J ends lost 3 bases and 4 bases, in that order; junction bases with no gene match: 5. The CDR3 runs to 15 residues. In germline, CDR1 is MGHRA, CDR2 YSYEKL. PCR involved 60 Vbeta and 13 Jbeta primers. Using immunoSEQ multiplex PCR, the repertoire was profiled, and TCRdb retains in-frame clones only, with some absent. The top ten clones hold under 3% of a sample with about 200,000 clones, approximately 85% of them seen once. Broader study findings: It was reportedly the case that the classifier diagnosed cytomegalovirus status with high specificity and sensitivity.

This TCR came from a woman in her 50s in good health and CMV-seronegative. The sample consisted of PBMCs. The rearrangement joins TRBV4-1 to TRBJ2-2, with 7 positions matching TRBD2. CDR3 DNA sequence: TGCGCCAGCAGCCACTCCGGGGGGAGCACCGGGGAGCTGTTTTTT. Translated: CASSHSGGSTGELFF.